The 27 T cell receptor beta chains presented below share a single source sample, sequenced in a study of CD8+ T cells in alopecia areata. As to treatment: oral pan-JAK inhibitor, 5-10 mg twice daily. After isolation, RNA underwent reverse transcription to generate cDNA as the sequencing template. The protocol was immunoSEQ multiplex PCR, while the TCRdb copy is restricted to in-frame clones and leaves out a portion. This sample has under 300,000 clones; about 60% occur once, and the top ten carry roughly 0.93%. The sample in question was CD4+ T cells sorted from blood, obtained at roughly week 53, from a patient treated with tofacitinib. These receptors were obtained from a human donor with alopecia areata.

The chain links TRBV2 to TRBJ2-7; 12 bases align to TRBD2. The CDR3 length is 13 residues. V shed 6 bases, J shed 7 bases, and the junction held 4 bases outside the gene matches. Looked up from germline, CDR1 is SNHLY and CDR2 is FYNNEI. CDR3: CASRGLAGQEQYF. DNA for the CDR3: TGTGCCAGCAGAGGACTAGCGGGGCAAGAGCAGTACTTC.

The chain recombines TRBV29-1 with TRBJ2-3; 11 nucleotides match TRBD1. The J segment lost 4 bases and the V segment lost 4 bases, leaving 7 bases of the junction unmatched. The CDR3 runs 15 residues. Germline assignment: CDR1 SQVTM and CDR2 ANQGSEA. CDR3 sequence: CSVVRTGGAADTQYF. CDR3 DNA sequence: TGCAGCGTTGTGAGGACAGGGGGCGCGGCAGATACGCAGTATTTT.

The genes are TRBV5-4 and TRBJ2-6; D is uncertain. The V gene lost 1 base and the J gene lost 2 bases, with 7 bases spanning the gap. The CDR3 sequence is 15 residues long. Germline loops: CDR1 SGHNT, CDR2 YYREEE (reference sequence). The CDR3: CASSLTPAGANVLTF. CDR3 coding DNA: TGTGCCAGCAGCTTGACGCCTGCTGGGGCCAACGTCCTGACTTTC.

This clone has more than one count but fewer than ten. The rearrangement links TRBV19 to TRBJ1-1; 9 bases agree with TRBD1. The CDR3 loop spans 15 amino acids. With 5 bases clipped from V and 3 bases from J, the junction kept 7 bases outside the gene matches. Germline loops: CDR1 LNHDA, CDR2 SQIVND (reference sequence). CDR3 in amino acids: CASSASDRGHTEAFF. In nucleotides, the CDR3 is TGTGCCAGTAGTGCGTCGGACAGGGGACACACTGAAGCTTTCTTT.

This sequence joins TRBV30 and TRBJ1-4; D perhaps matches TRBD1 (5 bases). The CDR3 runs 13 residues. Trimming cost V 1 base and J 8 bases, with 11 bases left between them. CDR1 GTSNPN and CDR2 SVGIG come from the germline V gene (reference sequence). The DNA of the CDR3 is TGTGCCTGGAGTGGTTCGGGGGTCGAAAAACTGTTTTTT. Translated, it gives CAWSGSGVEKLFF.

V and J are TRBV7-2 and TRBJ2-5; no reliable D call. Deletions cut 1 base from V and 1 base from J, with 10 bases between. This CDR3 spans 15 amino acids. Germline V gene lookup returns CDR1 SGHTA and CDR2 FQGNSA. CDR3 sequence (DNA): TGTGCCAGCAGCTTAGGCCTGAGCCCCCAAGAGACCCAGTACTTC. This codes for CASSLGLSPQETQYF.

There are a few counts of this clone. This chain uses TRBV27 with TRBJ2-2; perhaps TRBD2 as D (6 bases). CDR1 is MNHEY, CDR2 SMNVEV, per germline (reference sequence). V was shortened by 1 base and J by 1 base, with 10 bases between the two germline ends. CDR3 length equals 16 residues. The CDR3 nucleotides are TGTGCCAGCAGTTTATGGAGCGGGTGGAACACCGGGGAGCTGTTTTTT. Translating it yields CASSLWSGWNTGELFF.

This clone was recorded a few times. The J gene is TRBJ2-1, the V gene TRBV30; D might be TRBD2 (6 bases). The V gene's germline CDR1 is GTSNPN and CDR2 SVGIG (reference sequence). This CDR3 is built from 15 residues. V lost 0 bases to trimming and J lost 4 bases, with 13 bases between them. The CDR3 DNA sequence: TGTGCCTGGAGTGTAATGGCTAGCGAATACAATGAGCAGTTCTTC. Its translation is CAWSVMASEYNEQFF.

The chain carries TRBV30 and TRBJ1-5; D may be TRBD1 (5 bases). Germline CDR1 and CDR2: GTSNPN and SVGIG (reference sequence). The germline V and J ends were trimmed by 4 bases and 5 bases, with 15 bases remaining between them. This CDR3 region has 14 residues. CDR3 nucleotide sequence: TGTGCCTGGACACTACACGGGGGTGATCAGCCCCAGCATTTT. Its protein product is CAWTLHGGDQPQHF.

This chain joins TRBV10-2 and TRBJ2-2, with 7 bases fitting TRBD1. Germline CDR1 WSHSY, CDR2 SAAADI. The V segment lost 0 bases and the J segment 1 base; nucleotides outside the gene matches: 5. The CDR3 is 17 residues long. CDR3 residues: CASSESGRTGNTGELFF. CDR3 in DNA: TGCGCCAGCAGTGAGTCGGGGCGGACAGGGAACACCGGGGAGCTGTTTTTT.

This clone was found a few times. The rearrangement links TRBV29-1 to TRBJ2-7; no clear D gene. The CDR3 is made up of 11 amino acids. The germline gives CDR1 SQVTM, CDR2 ANQGSEA. V gave up 0 bases and J gave up 7 bases, with 7 bases separating them. This chain's CDR3 is CSVEDPREQYF. CDR3 nucleotides: TGCAGCGTTGAAGATCCCCGGGAGCAGTACTTC.

The rearrangement uses TRBV15 and TRBJ2-3, with TRBD2 matching over 12 bases. This CDR3 is 18 amino acids long. CDR1 LNHNV and CDR2 YYDKDF come from the germline V gene (reference sequence). V lost 8 bases to trimming and J lost 4 bases; unmatched junction nucleotides: 16. DNA of the CDR3: TGTGCCACCTTCCATTCGGGGCCTAGCGGGGGGGCCGCAGATACGCAGTATTTT. As protein: CATFHSGPSGGAADTQYF.

In its sample, this clone was seen a few times. The V and J genes are TRBV9 and TRBJ2-5; possibly TRBD1 for D (7 bases). The CDR3 runs 14 residues. The germline CDR1 and CDR2 sequences are SGDLS and YYNGEE. V gave up 3 bases and J gave up 7 bases, with 16 bases separating them. In nucleotides, the CDR3 is TGTGCCAGCAGCGATGTTCCAGGGGGGAGGACCCAGTACTTC. The encoded protein is CASSDVPGGRTQYF.

This chain joins TRBV29-1 and TRBJ2-3; 8 bases are a match to TRBD2. Germline lookup yields CDR1 SQVTM and CDR2 ANQGSEA. J was trimmed by 15 bases and V by 6 bases; bases with no gene match: 8. There are 10 residues in the CDR3. This CDR3 reads CSVSGTSSYF. In nucleotides, the CDR3 is TGCAGCGTCTCCGGGACTAGTTCTTATTTT.

The sample holds one count of this clone. CDR3 DNA sequence: TGTGCCAGCAGCGCCCAGGGAGCGGGGTTGAGGAATGAGCAGTTCTTC. Amino acids: CASSAQGAGLRNEQFF. The rearrangement links TRBV9 to TRBJ2-1; 7 bases are shared with TRBD2. The trim removed 3 bases at V and 7 bases at J, leaving 13 bases unmatched. Germline assignment: CDR1 SGDLS and CDR2 YYNGEE. The CDR3 has 16 amino acids.

This clone was seen a few times. The CDR3 sequence is CAWTSGTLYNSPLHF. CDR3 coding DNA: TGTGCCTGGACCTCCGGGACTCTCTATAATTCACCCCTCCACTTT. The chain carries TRBV30 and TRBJ1-6, with D possibly being TRBD1 (5 bases). Germline V gene sequence: CDR1 GTSNPN, CDR2 SVGIG (reference sequence). The CDR3 covers 15 residues. V dropped 4 bases and J dropped 3 bases, with 13 bases sitting between them.

This clone was counted only a few times. V gene TRBV6-5 combines with J gene TRBJ2-1; no clear D gene. Trimming took off 0 bases at V and 7 bases at J, with 4 bases between the two ends. The CDR3 spans 12 residues. Germline V gene sequence: CDR1 MNHEY, CDR2 SVGAGI. The CDR3 loop reads CASSYSGNEQFF. CDR3 coding DNA: TGTGCCAGCAGTTACTCCGGTAATGAGCAGTTCTTC.

The gene calls are TRBV29-1 and TRBJ2-7; possible D gene TRBD1, 6 bases. CDR1 is SQVTM, CDR2 ANQGSEA, per germline. This CDR3 contains 13 residues. Trimming took off 5 bases at V and 4 bases at J, with 15 bases between the two ends. The CDR3 here is CSVRPGHEYEQYF. CDR3 nucleotides: TGCAGCGTTCGGCCGGGACACGAGTACGAGCAGTACTTC.

This clone appeared a few times. V usage is TRBV23-1 and J usage is TRBJ2-4, with D maybe TRBD1 (6 bases). TRBV23-1 is an ORF, with its function uncertain. This CDR3 is 17 amino acids long. V lost 8 bases to trimming and J lost 1 base, with 21 bases between them. In DNA, the CDR3 is TGCGCCAGCGCCCGACAGGCACTGGAAGTTGCCAAAAACATTCAGTACTTC. Residues: CASARQALEVAKNIQYF.

This clone was recorded many times. V usage is TRBV12-5 and J usage is TRBJ1-1, with unresolved D. This CDR3 has 14 amino acids. The V end lost 3 bases, the J end lost 4 bases, and 12 bases lay between the germline ends. Per germline, CDR1 LGHNT and CDR2 FRNRAP. CDR3: CASGFPGKATEAFF. The CDR3 nucleotides read TGTGCTAGTGGTTTTCCGGGCAAAGCCACTGAAGCTTTCTTT.

This clone was counted a single time. This chain joins TRBV2 and TRBJ2-7; a possible D gene is TRBD1 (5 bases). V lost 7 bases and J 3 bases, leaving 19 bases between the germline ends. Germline CDR1 SNHLY, CDR2 FYNNEI. The CDR3 is 15 amino acids. CDR3 in amino acids: CASTQGSGWGYEQYF. In DNA form, the CDR3 reads TGTGCCAGCACCCAAGGTTCAGGGTGGGGCTACGAGCAGTACTTC.

The J gene is TRBJ2-7, the V gene TRBV29-1; 9 nucleotides align to TRBD1. Germline assignment: CDR1 SQVTM and CDR2 ANQGSEA. The CDR3 has 17 residues. Unmatched junction bases numbered 15, after V lost 3 bases and J lost 3 bases. DNA of the CDR3: TGCAGCGTTGATTCTCCTGGATACCGGGACAGGGTCTACGAGCAGTACTTC. As protein: CSVDSPGYRDRVYEQYF.

This chain links TRBV7-9 with TRBJ2-2; TRBD1 might be the D (5 bases). V lost 3 bases and J 5 bases, leaving 13 bases between the germline ends. Germline V gives CDR1 SEHNR, CDR2 FQNEAQ (reference sequence). The CDR3 totals 15 residues. The CDR3 bases are TGTGCCAGCAGCTTGAGACAGCCAGTGACCGGGGAGCTGTTTTTT. Translation: CASSLRQPVTGELFF.

The J gene is TRBJ2-4, the V gene TRBV7-2; 7 bases are shared with TRBD1. The CDR3 covers 15 residues. Germline V gene sequence: CDR1 SGHTA, CDR2 FQGNSA. V was pared by 5 bases and J by 3 bases, with 7 bases of the junction left unmatched. In DNA form, the CDR3 reads TGTGCCAGCAGCCTACCCCAGGGGGACAAAAACATTCAGTACTTC. Encoded protein: CASSLPQGDKNIQYF.

The chain uses TRBV6-5 and TRBJ2-3, with no clear D. The CDR3 has 11 amino acids. Germline loops: CDR1 MNHEY, CDR2 SVGAGI. Trimming pared 8 bases from V and 4 bases from J, leaving 7 bases between. The CDR3 region is CASVGADTQYF. The CDR3, as DNA: TGTGCCAGCGTCGGCGCAGATACGCAGTATTTT.

This chain connects TRBV5-1 to TRBJ2-3; the D gene is possibly TRBD2 (5 bases). Germline V lookup: CDR1 SGHRS, CDR2 YFSETQ. V dropped 4 bases and J dropped 0 bases, with 9 bases sitting between them. This CDR3 is 14 amino acids long. The CDR3 protein is CASSRGYSTDTQYF. For the CDR3, the DNA is TGCGCCAGCAGCCGGGGATACAGCACAGATACGCAGTATTTT.

To note about this clone: At the DNA level, this CDR3 is encoded by other sequences in the same sample as well. CDR3 loop: CSAGDGYNEQFF. CDR3 sequence (DNA): TGCAGCGCCGGCGACGGTTACAATGAGCAGTTCTTC. This rearrangement joins TRBV29-1 to TRBJ2-1; D is unclear. The CDR3 runs to 12 residues. Germline-derived CDR1 and CDR2 are SQVTM and ANQGSEA. V lost 7 bases, J lost 4 bases, and 11 bases lay in between.